The source of this TCR beta chain is a study of Ad26.COV2.S vaccination and SARS-CoV-2 variants. Germline-derived CDR1 and CDR2 are WSHSY and SAAADI. The CDR3 has 15 amino acids. The V gene lost 2 bases and the J gene lost 1 base, with 10 bases spanning the gap. The treatment was: 15 to 20 received Ad26.COV2.S at low or high dose, single or two shots; about 5 received placebo; per-sample allocation not given. Vaccine and placebo recipients were sampled on day 63 after the first injection. The table came from immunoSEQ multiplex PCR; TCRdb's copy has only in-frame clones and leaves some out. The sample has over 400,000 clones, roughly 90% seen once.

Sequencing was performed on peripheral blood, taken in a trial of Ad26.COV2.S vaccine versus placebo. The sequence came from a person between 18 and 65 years old who received the Ad26.COV2.S COVID-19 vaccine or a placebo. This chain uses TRBV10-2 with TRBJ2-3, with D tentatively TRBD1 or TRBD2 (6 bases each). The CDR3 region has the DNA TGCGCCAGCAGTGAGCGACGGGGGCGCACAGATACGCAGTATTTT. It encodes CASSERRGRTDTQYF.